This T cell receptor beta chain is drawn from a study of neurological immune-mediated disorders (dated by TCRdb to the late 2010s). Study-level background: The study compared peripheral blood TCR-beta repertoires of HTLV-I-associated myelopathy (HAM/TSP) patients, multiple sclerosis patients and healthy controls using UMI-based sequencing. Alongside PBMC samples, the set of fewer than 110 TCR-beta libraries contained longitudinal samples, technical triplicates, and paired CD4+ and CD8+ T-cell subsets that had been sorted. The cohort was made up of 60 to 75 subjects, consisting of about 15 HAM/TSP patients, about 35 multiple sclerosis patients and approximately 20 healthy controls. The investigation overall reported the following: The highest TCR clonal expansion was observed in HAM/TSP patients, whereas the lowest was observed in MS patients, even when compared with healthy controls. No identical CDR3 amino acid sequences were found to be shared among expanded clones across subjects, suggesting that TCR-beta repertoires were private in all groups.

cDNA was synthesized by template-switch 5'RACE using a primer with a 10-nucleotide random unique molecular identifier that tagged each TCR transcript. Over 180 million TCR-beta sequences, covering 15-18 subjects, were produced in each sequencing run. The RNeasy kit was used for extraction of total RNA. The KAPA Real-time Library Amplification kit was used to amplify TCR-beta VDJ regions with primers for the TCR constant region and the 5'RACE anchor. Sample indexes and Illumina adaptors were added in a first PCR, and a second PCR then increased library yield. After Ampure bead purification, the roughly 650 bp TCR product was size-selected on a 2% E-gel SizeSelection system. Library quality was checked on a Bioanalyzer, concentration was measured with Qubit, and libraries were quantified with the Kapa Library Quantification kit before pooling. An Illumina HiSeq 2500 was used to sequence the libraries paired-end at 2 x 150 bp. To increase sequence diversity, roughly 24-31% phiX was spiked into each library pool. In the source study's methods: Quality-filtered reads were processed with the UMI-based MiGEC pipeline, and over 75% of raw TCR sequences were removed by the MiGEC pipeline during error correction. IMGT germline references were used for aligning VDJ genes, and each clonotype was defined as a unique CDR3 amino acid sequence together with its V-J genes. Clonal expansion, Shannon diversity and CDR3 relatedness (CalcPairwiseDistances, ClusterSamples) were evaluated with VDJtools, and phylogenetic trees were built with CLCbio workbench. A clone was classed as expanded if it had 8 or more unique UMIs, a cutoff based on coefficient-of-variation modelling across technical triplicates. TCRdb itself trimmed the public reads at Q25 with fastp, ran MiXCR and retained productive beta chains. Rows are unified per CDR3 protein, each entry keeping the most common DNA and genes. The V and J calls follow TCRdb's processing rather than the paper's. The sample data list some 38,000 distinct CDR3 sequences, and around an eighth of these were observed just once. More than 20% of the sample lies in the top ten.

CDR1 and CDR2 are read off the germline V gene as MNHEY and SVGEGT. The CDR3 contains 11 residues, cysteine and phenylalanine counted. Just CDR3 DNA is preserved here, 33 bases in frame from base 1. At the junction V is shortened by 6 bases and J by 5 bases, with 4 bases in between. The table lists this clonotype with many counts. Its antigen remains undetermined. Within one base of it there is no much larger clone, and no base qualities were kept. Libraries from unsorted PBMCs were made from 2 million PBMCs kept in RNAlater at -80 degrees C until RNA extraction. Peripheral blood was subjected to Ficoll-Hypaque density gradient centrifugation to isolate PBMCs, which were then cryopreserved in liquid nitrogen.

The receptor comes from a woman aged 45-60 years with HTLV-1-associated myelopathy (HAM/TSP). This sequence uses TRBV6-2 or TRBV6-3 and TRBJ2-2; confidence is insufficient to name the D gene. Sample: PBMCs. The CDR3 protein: CASRITGELFF. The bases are TGTGCCAGCAGAATAACCGGGGAGCTGTTTTTT.